These T cell receptor beta chains were read from a single sample in a study of T-cell reconstitution after alpha-beta-depleted transplantation in children. MiXCR, run by TCRdb on the PCR reads, gives a single entry per CDR3 protein. The data show around 190,000 distinct CDR3 sequences, with roughly 6.6% seen just once and more than 5.5% held by the top ten. The starting material was PBMCs, obtained before TCRalphabeta/CD19-depleted stem cell transplant. The receptors were gathered from a boy aged 2 to 10 with acute lymphoblastic leukemia, due to receive a stem cell transplant. CDR3s include the opening cysteine and the closing phenylalanine or tryptophan. The order of the fields is D gene, V gene, J gene, clone size, CDR3 DNA, CDR3 protein. The D gene is left open where the match is weak. Some rows mark clone size as missing; the rest say once, few, many or name a class of expanded clone.

>-|TRBV6-2/TRBV6-3|TRBJ2-1|many
TGTGCCAGCAGTTTCGGACCACCCACCGGGACAAGCAATGAGCAGTTCTTC
CASSFGPPTGTSNEQFF
>TRBD2|TRBV29-1|TRBJ2-5|many
TGCAGCGTTGATCACGGGACTACCGAGGGGACCCAGTACTTC
CSVDHGTTEGTQYF
>TRBD2|TRBV6-1|TRBJ2-7|few
TGTGCCAGCAGAGCTAGCGGGGGCCACTACGAGCAGTACTTC
CASRASGGHYEQYF
>-|TRBV11-3|TRBJ2-7|few
TGTGCCAGCAGCCCCTTGCCAGCGTACGAGCAGTACTTC
CASSPLPAYEQYF
>-|TRBV27|TRBJ1-2|few
TGTGCCAGCAGTTTGGCAGGGGCGCGAGGACGGTTCGGCTACACCTTC
CASSLAGARGRFGYTF
>-|TRBV7-2|TRBJ2-3|many
TGTGCCAGCAGCTTTATCACAGATACGCAGTATTTT
CASSFITDTQYF
>-|TRBV11-2|TRBJ2-7|few
TGTGCCAGCAGCGCGTCTCTGTATTACGAGCAGTACTTC
CASSASLYYEQYF
>-|TRBV20-1|TRBJ2-1|many
TGCAGTGCTAGAGATGAACGGTACAATGAGCAGTTCTTC
CSARDERYNEQFF
>-|TRBV7-9|TRBJ2-3|-
TGTGCCAGCAGCCCCCCAATGAGCGTTAGCACAGATACGCAGTATTTT
CASSPPMSVSTDTQYF
>TRBD1|TRBV3-1|TRBJ2-4|-
TGTGCCAGCAGCCGAATGACAGGGCTCCCGATTTTC
CASSRMTGLPIF
>-|TRBV20-1|TRBJ2-7|few
TGCAGTGCTAGCCCCGAGATAGTGTTGGGCGAGCAGTACTTC
CSASPEIVLGEQYF
>-|TRBV7-2|TRBJ1-2|few
TGTGCCAGCAGCTTAGGTTGGCAGGTGGGCTACACCTTC
CASSLGWQVGYTF
>-|TRBV4-3|TRBJ2-1|many
TGCGCCAGCAGCCAAGTTCAGGTTAATGAGCAGTTCTTC
CASSQVQVNEQFF
>TRBD1|TRBV4-3|TRBJ2-1|many
TGCGCCAGCGCGGATTTGGGACAGGGAGAGAGCAATGAGCAGTTCTTC
CASADLGQGESNEQFF
>-|TRBV7-9|TRBJ1-1|-
TGTGCCAGCACCCAGGGGAACACTGAAGCTTTCTTT
CASTQGNTEAFF
>-|TRBV10-2|TRBJ1-1|many
TGCGCCAGCAGTGAGAGAAGGAACACTGAAGCTTTCTTT
CASSERRNTEAFF
>-|TRBV7-9|TRBJ2-3|many
TGTGCCAGCAGCCCGTTCCCGGGGTCCGCAGATACGCAGTATTTT
CASSPFPGSADTQYF
>TRBD2|TRBV12-3/TRBV12-4|TRBJ2-3|many
TGTGCCAGCAGTACTAGCGGGGTCGCGGATACGCAGTATTTT
CASSTSGVADTQYF
>-|TRBV11-2|TRBJ1-5|-
TGTGCCAGCAGCGCCTCCGGGACCCCGGGGAAGCCCCAGCATTTT
CASSASGTPGKPQHF
>-|TRBV7-2|TRBJ2-5|many
TGTGCCAGCAGCTACCTACTAGCAGGGCAGGAGACCCAGTACTTC
CASSYLLAGQETQYF
>-|TRBV20-1|TRBJ2-1|many
TGCAGTGCTAGGGGGCCCACCTACAATGAGCAGTTCTTC
CSARGPTYNEQFF
>-|TRBV13|TRBJ1-5|-
TGTGCCAGCAGCTTAAATTCCGGGCCAAATCAGCCCCAGCATTTT
CASSLNSGPNQPQHF
>TRBD1|TRBV29-1|TRBJ2-7|many
TGCAGCGTCCTAAAGCCGGGACAGGGGATCGAGCAGTACTTC
CSVLKPGQGIEQYF
>-|TRBV12-3/TRBV12-4|TRBJ2-3|many
TGTGCCACCCTCTTCGGGGGTTTTAGCACAGATACGCAGTATTTT
CATLFGGFSTDTQYF
>-|TRBV29-1|TRBJ2-7|many
TGCAGCGTTGGGATTGTGAAGGCAGGATCCTACGAGCAGTACTTC
CSVGIVKAGSYEQYF
>-|TRBV4-3|TRBJ1-3|many
TGCGCCAGCAGCCAAGGGACGGCCGGAAACACCATATATTTT
CASSQGTAGNTIYF
>-|TRBV28|TRBJ2-3|-
TGTGCCAGCACCCTGGGGGCCTCTAGCACAGATACGCAGTATTTT
CASTLGASSTDTQYF
>TRBD1|TRBV20-1|TRBJ1-6|many
TGCAGTGCTAGGGCCGGGACAGGGTTTAATTCACCCCTCCACTTT
CSARAGTGFNSPLHF
>-|TRBV28|TRBJ2-5|many
TGTGCCAGCAGGGGGGGGCCGGAGACCCAGTACTTC
CASRGGPETQYF
>TRBD1|TRBV6-2/TRBV6-3|TRBJ1-5|many
TGTGCCAGCAGGACAATACAGGGGGCTTATCAGCCCCAGCATTTT
CASRTIQGAYQPQHF
>-|TRBV7-2|TRBJ2-1|many
TGTGCCAGCAGTCACCCTTACGTCGAGGAGCAGTTCTTC
CASSHPYVEEQFF
>-|TRBV12-3/TRBV12-4|TRBJ2-1|few
TGTGCCAGCAGTTCACGGGGCCATCCCTACAATGAGCAGTTCTTC
CASSSRGHPYNEQFF
>-|TRBV5-1|TRBJ2-5|-
TGCGCCAGCAGCCCAAACAGTTTGGTCGAGACCCAGTACTTC
CASSPNSLVETQYF
>TRBD2|TRBV7-9|TRBJ2-1|many
TGTGCCAGCAGCGGACTAGCGGGGGAAAGCTCCAAATACAATGAGCAGTTCTTC
CASSGLAGESSKYNEQFF
>-|TRBV12-3/TRBV12-4|TRBJ2-1|many
TGTGCCAGCAGTTTAGCACGGGAAAAGCAGTTCTTC
CASSLAREKQFF
>-|TRBV3-1|TRBJ2-2|-
TGTGCCAGCAGCCAACTAGCTTTAGGCGGGGAGCTGTTTTTT
CASSQLALGGELFF
>-|TRBV28|TRBJ1-1|few
TGTGCCAGCAGACGTAGTTTCAACACTGAAGCTTTCTTT
CASRRSFNTEAFF
>-|TRBV14|TRBJ2-3|many
TGTGCCAGCAGTCAAGGGGGGGATACGCAGTATTTT
CASSQGGDTQYF
>-|TRBV29-1|TRBJ1-3|many
TGCAGCGTGTCGGACTCTGGAAACACCATATATTTT
CSVSDSGNTIYF
>TRBD1|TRBV3-1|TRBJ2-5|few
TGTGCCAGCAGGGATTGGACAGGGGCCGGCGAGACCCAGTACTTC
CASRDWTGAGETQYF
>TRBD1|TRBV28|TRBJ2-5|-
TGTGCCAGCAGTCACCGGGACAGACAAGAGACCCAGTACTTC
CASSHRDRQETQYF
>-|TRBV7-2|TRBJ2-7|many
TGTGCCAGCAGCTTAGGTGCAGGTGGGACCTACGAGCAGTACTTC
CASSLGAGGTYEQYF
>-|TRBV6-2/TRBV6-3|TRBJ1-2|-
TGTGCCAGCAGTTACCCCTCAACAGGACTTCAAGGCGGCTACACCTTC
CASSYPSTGLQGGYTF
>-|TRBV20-1|TRBJ2-3|many
TGCAGTGAGGTCCGTCGAGATACGCAGTATTTT
CSEVRRDTQYF
>TRBD1|TRBV5-6|TRBJ1-3|few
TGTGCCAGCAGCCAGGACAGGGGGCGTTCAGGAAACACCATATATTTT
CASSQDRGRSGNTIYF
>TRBD1|TRBV18|TRBJ2-2|-
TGTGCCAGCTCGCTCCAAGGGGGCCATATGACTGGGGAGCTGTTTTTT
CASSLQGGHMTGELFF
>-|TRBV21-1|TRBJ2-1|-
TGTGCCAGCAGCAAAGATCGCGCCACGACTAGCGGATTCTACAATGAGCAGTTCTTC
CASSKDRATTSGFYNEQFF